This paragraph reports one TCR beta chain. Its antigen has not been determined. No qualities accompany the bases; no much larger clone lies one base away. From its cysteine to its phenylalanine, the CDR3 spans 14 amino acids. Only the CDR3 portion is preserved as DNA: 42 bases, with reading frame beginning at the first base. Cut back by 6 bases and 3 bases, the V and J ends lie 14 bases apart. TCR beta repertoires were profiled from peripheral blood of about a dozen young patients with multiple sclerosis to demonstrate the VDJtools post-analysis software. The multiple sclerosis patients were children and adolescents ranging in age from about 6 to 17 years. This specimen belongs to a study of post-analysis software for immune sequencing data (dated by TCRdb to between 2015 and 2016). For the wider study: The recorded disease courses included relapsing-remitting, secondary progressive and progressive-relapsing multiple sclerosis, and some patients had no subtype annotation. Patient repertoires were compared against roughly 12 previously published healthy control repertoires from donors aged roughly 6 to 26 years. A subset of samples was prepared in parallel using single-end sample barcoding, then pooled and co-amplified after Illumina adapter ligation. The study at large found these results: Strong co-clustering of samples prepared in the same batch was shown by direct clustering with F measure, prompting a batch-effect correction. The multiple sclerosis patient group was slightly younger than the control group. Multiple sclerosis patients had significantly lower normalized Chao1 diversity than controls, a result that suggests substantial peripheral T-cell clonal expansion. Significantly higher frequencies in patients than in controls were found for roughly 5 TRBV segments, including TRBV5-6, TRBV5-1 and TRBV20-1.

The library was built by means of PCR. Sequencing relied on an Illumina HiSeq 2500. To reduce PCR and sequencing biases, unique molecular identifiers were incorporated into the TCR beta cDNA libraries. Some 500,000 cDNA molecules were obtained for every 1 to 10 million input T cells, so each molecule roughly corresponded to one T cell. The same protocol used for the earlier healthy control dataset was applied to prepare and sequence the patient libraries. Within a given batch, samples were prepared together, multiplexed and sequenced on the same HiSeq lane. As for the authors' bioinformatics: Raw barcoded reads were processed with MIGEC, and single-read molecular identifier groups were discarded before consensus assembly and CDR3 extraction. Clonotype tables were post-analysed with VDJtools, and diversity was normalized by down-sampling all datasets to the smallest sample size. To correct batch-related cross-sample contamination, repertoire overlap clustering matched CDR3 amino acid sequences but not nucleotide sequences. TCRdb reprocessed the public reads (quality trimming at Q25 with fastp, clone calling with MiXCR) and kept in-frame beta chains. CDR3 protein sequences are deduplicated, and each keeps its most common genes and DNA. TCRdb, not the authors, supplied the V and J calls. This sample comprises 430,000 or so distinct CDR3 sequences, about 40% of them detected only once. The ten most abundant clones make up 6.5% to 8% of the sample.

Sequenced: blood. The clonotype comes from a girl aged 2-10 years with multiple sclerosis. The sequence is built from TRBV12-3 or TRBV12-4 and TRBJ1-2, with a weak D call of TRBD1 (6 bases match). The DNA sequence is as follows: TGTGCCAGCAGATTGACAGCAGGGGACTATGGCTACACCTTC. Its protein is CASRLTAGDYGYTF.